The next 16 T cell receptor beta chains were all read from a single sample in a study of blood T cells in healthy people across ages. Then a second PCR, running about 6 to 12 cycles, was carried out with a sample-barcoded 5' primer and a J-beta primer mix. TCRdb reprocessed the 5' RACE reads with MiXCR, giving one entry per CDR3 protein. The table lists hundreds of thousands of distinct CDR3 sequences, over 45% of them singletons. What was sequenced was blood. These receptors all stem from a man aged 25 to 45 in good health.

This clonotype came up once. The chain carries TRBV20-1 and TRBJ1-4; a possible D gene is TRBD1 (6 bases). V was shortened by 6 bases and J by 0 bases, with 11 bases between the two germline ends. Germline loops: CDR1 DFQATT, CDR2 SNEGSKA (reference sequence). The CDR3 length is 14 residues. CDR3 loop: CSAVSGATNEKLFF. The CDR3 nucleotides read TGCAGTGCGGTCTCAGGGGCAACTAATGAAAAACTGTTTTTT.

The rearrangement uses TRBV6-6 and TRBJ2-3, with TRBD2 matching over 7 bases. Per the germline V gene, CDR1 is MNHNY and CDR2 is SVGAGI (reference sequence). The CDR3 is 15 amino acids. Trimming cost V 5 bases and J 1 base; bases outside gene matches: 6. This CDR3 is CASSTGGIRTDTQYF. CDR3 coding DNA: TGTGCCAGCAGTACGGGGGGTATCCGCACAGATACGCAGTATTTT.

This clonotype was counted only a few times. V usage is TRBV25-1 and J usage is TRBJ2-4; D perhaps matches TRBD1 (6 bases). The CDR3 consists of 15 residues. V was shortened by 4 bases and J by 9 bases, with 19 bases between the two germline ends. The germline gives CDR1 MGHDK, CDR2 SYGVNS. The CDR3 DNA follows: TGTGCCAGCAGTGGGGGAACAGGGCGGTTCGGCATTCAGTACTTC. It is translated as CASSGGTGRFGIQYF. The full variable domain, rest sourced from reference TRBV25-1 and TRBJ2-4, is EADIYQTPRYLVIGTGKKITLECSQTMGHDKMYWYQQDPGMELHLIHYSYGVNSTEKGDLSSESTVSRIRTEHFPLTLESARPSHTSQYLCASSGGTGRFGIQYFGAGTRLSVL.

In its sample, this clonotype was seen a few times. V usage is TRBV7-2 and J usage is TRBJ2-3; D is unresolved. CDR3 length: 16 amino acids. Germline loops: CDR1 SGHTA, CDR2 FQGNSA. V was cut by 2 bases and J by 2 bases, with 14 bases left in between. The CDR3 coding sequence is TGTGCCAGCAGCTTACGTTCCGGGTTAGCCACAGATACGCAGTATTTT. Its translation is CASSLRSGLATDTQYF.

V usage is TRBV19 and J usage is TRBJ1-2, with D hard to call. The CDR3 extends over 13 amino acids. V was shortened by 7 bases and J by 12 bases, with 21 bases between the two germline ends. Germline CDR1 is LNHDA and CDR2 is SQIVND (reference sequence). DNA for the CDR3: TGTGCCAGTAACCCGGGCCGGGCTGGAGGCCACACCTTC. Amino acid sequence: CASNPGRAGGHTF.

This clonotype showed up just a few times. The chain employs TRBV29-1 and TRBJ1-6, with D possibly being TRBD1 (6 bases). The V gene's germline CDR1 is SQVTM and CDR2 ANQGSEA. The CDR3 runs 13 residues. CDR3: CSAGQGLNSPLHF. CDR3 nucleotide sequence: TGCAGTGCTGGGCAGGGGCTAAATTCACCCCTCCACTTT.

The chain carries TRBV20-1 and TRBJ2-7; tentatively, D is TRBD2 (6 bases). The CDR3 sequence is 13 residues long. Per the germline V gene, CDR1 is DFQATT and CDR2 is SNEGSKA (reference sequence). With 3 bases removed from V and 4 bases from J, the gap between germline ends came to 13 bases. CDR3 region: CSASLDYTYEQYF. DNA for the CDR3: TGCAGTGCTAGTTTGGACTACACTTACGAGCAGTACTTC.

The CDR3, as DNA: TGTGCCAGCAGTCCCTCTCCGGGACTAGCGGAGAAACGATCCTACAATGAGCAGTACTTC. It is translated as CASSPSPGLAEKRSYNEQYF. This sequence joins TRBV12-3 or TRBV12-4 and TRBJ2-1; 11 bases line up with TRBD2. Judging by the DNA end, TRBJ2-7 fits better; the J call may be wrong. This CDR3 has 20 amino acids.

This clonotype occurred a few times. The rearrangement links TRBV10-3 to TRBJ2-7; tentatively, D is TRBD1 or TRBD2 (6 bases each). The J call may be wrong; the DNA end is better matched by TRBJ2-5. The CDR3 consists of 15 residues. From germline, CDR1 is ENHRY and CDR2 SYGVKD. The CDR3 region is CAIREGGTRWETQYF. CDR3 sequence (DNA): TGTGCCATCAGGGAAGGGGGGACGAGGTGGGAGACCCAGTACTTC.

V gene TRBV7-9 combines with J gene TRBJ2-1; 7 nucleotides line up with TRBD1. From germline, CDR1 is SEHNR and CDR2 FQNEAQ (reference sequence). The CDR3 runs to 16 residues. With 2 bases clipped from V and 1 base from J, the junction kept 5 bases outside the gene matches. This CDR3 is CASSLWDSVSYNEQFF. The CDR3 bases are TGTGCCAGCAGCTTATGGGACAGCGTATCCTACAATGAGCAGTTCTTC.

This chain links TRBV20-1 with TRBJ2-7, with D uncertain. There are 15 residues in the CDR3. Trimming removed 2 bases from V and 4 bases from J, with 18 bases in between. Per the germline V gene, CDR1 is DFQATT and CDR2 is SNEGSKA (reference sequence). The CDR3 sequence: CSARLSTGPRYEQYF. The CDR3 DNA sequence: TGCAGTGCTAGATTATCCACTGGCCCCCGATACGAGCAGTACTTC.

The chain uses TRBV3-1 and TRBJ1-2; tentative D call: TRBD1 (6 bases). Looked up from germline, CDR1 is LGHDT and CDR2 is YNNKEL (reference sequence). V was trimmed by 3 bases and J by 7 bases, leaving 18 bases between them. This CDR3 has 15 residues. CDR3 DNA: TGTGCCAGCAGCCAGGAGGCGGCAGGGGATCGTGGCTACACCTTC. This codes for CASSQEAAGDRGYTF.

Note on this clonotype: Relative to the germline gene, one junction end is altered; a read error may explain this. This chain joins TRBV20-1 and TRBJ2-1; 8 nucleotides align to TRBD1. This CDR3 has 14 amino acids. The germline CDR1 and CDR2 sequences are DFQATT and SNEGSKA (reference sequence). CDR3 sequence reads: CSPSGQGADNEQFF. CDR3 DNA sequence: TGCAGTCCTAGTGGCCAGGGGGCTGACAATGAGCAGTTCTTC.

A few counts support this clonotype. V usage is TRBV25-1 and J usage is TRBJ1-2; D gene uncertain. The CDR3 contains 11 residues. V lost 8 bases and J 5 bases, leaving 9 bases between the germline ends. Germline CDR1 reads MGHDK; CDR2 reads SYGVNS. The CDR3 spells CASSGFYGYTF. The CDR3 DNA reads as TGTGCCAGCTCCGGGTTTTATGGCTACACCTTC.

This clonotype has at least ten counts. This chain connects TRBV12-3 or TRBV12-4 to TRBJ2-5; D unresolved. The ends were cut back, 3 bases at V and 2 bases at J, with 4 bases in the middle. The CDR3 runs to 12 residues. CDR3 sequence reads: CASSFGQETQYF. The CDR3 region has the DNA TGTGCCAGCAGTTTTGGGCAAGAGACCCAGTACTTC.

The rearrangement uses TRBV15 and TRBJ2-3; D is possibly TRBD2 (6 bases). CDR3 size: 16 residues. CDR1 is LNHNV, CDR2 YYDKDF, per germline (reference sequence). V dropped 0 bases and J dropped 0 bases, with 10 bases sitting between them. The CDR3 DNA follows: TGTGCCACCAGCAGAGATCTTAGCGGTAGCACAGATACGCAGTATTTT. It yields the protein CATSRDLSGSTDTQYF.